This T cell receptor (beta chain) was captured in a study of vaccination and CD4 T cells after COVID-19 (dated 2022 in TCRdb). With regard to the full study: Convalescent patients had a positive SARS-CoV-2 result on nasal swab PCR, and of these patients, some 10 had mild disease and one had severe disease. Culture stimuli were overlapping spike peptide pools from SARS-CoV-2 and from the common cold coronaviruses HCoV-NL63, HCoV-OC43 and HCoV-229E. The convalescent cohort comprised six males and four females, including two Hispanic individuals, seven Caucasians, two Asians and one multiracial person. Participants got two doses of the Pfizer-BioNTech BNT162b2 vaccine (n=8) or two doses of the Moderna mRNA-1273 vaccine (n=2). Post-vaccine blood samples were obtained a median of about 72 days after the second vaccine dose, with a range of about 13 to 241 days. The spike-specific CD4+ TCR repertoire was compared before and after mRNA vaccination in over nine COVID-19 convalescent patients and several infection-naive healthy vaccine recipients. Post-COVID blood samples from convalescent patients were collected a median of 101 days after diagnosis, with a range of 35 to 161 days. A few convalescent patients were sampled both early after vaccination (day 14) and late after vaccination (days 161 to 241). Control cultures received a CEFX viral epitope pool as the positive control, an HIV-1 Nef peptide pool as the negative control, or no peptide. Results and caveats for the whole study, not just this receptor: The study included relatively few convalescent patients and did not analyze early timepoints after natural infection. The median number of SARS-CoV-2-reactive clonotypes rose from under 25 after infection to roughly 38 after vaccination, but the change was not significant. Of the vaccine-specific clones found in convalescent patients, nearly all (304 of 307) were mono-reactive for SARS-CoV-2 spike instead of being cross-reactive with common cold coronaviruses. In convalescent patients, a median around 85% of post-vaccine SARS-CoV-2-reactive clones were detected only after vaccination, and vaccine-specific priming was suggested by this finding.

CDR1 is given as SGHNT and CDR2 as YENEEA, both from the germline V gene. V lost 0 bases and J lost 8 bases; the stretch between them is 5 bases long. The CDR3, from cysteine to phenylalanine, totals 12 residues. Solely the CDR3 DNA is kept, with 36 bases framed from the first base. This specimen's time point label, per the study, means: late sampling 161 to 241 days after vaccination in three convalescent patients. This sample's treatment or condition label indicates: approximately nine-day PBMC culture with coronavirus spike peptide pools or control peptides (ViraFEST assay). To expand antigen-specific T cells with peptide pools and then pick out the expanded clonotypes through TCR sequencing, the study relied on the ViraFEST assay. The positive SARS-CoV-2 PCR tests of the convalescent patients were dated from March to December 2020, before the Alpha, Beta and Delta variants emerged in the United States. PBMCs were cultured at around 2 million per well in IMDM supplemented with about 5% human AB serum and about 10 IU/ml IL-2, with approximately 10 ug/ml peptide pools added. Half of the culture medium was replaced with fresh IL-2-containing medium on days 3 and 7. Once the cells had been in culture for 9 to 10 days, the EasySep CD4+ T cell isolation kit was used to isolate CD4+ T cells by negative selection. Ficoll-Paque Plus gradient centrifugation was used to isolate PBMCs from whole blood, and the isolated PBMCs were then either used fresh or cryopreserved at -140C. In general, triplicate wells were set up for every culture condition.

In the case of this clonotype: Its antigen is currently not known. No base quality information exists; no much larger clone differs at one position.

The library was made by PCR. DNA from cultured CD4+ T cells was subjected to TCR sequencing with the Oncomine TCR Beta short-read assay at the Johns Hopkins FTIC core. Genomic DNA was extracted from the cultured CD4+ T cells with the QIAamp micro DNA kit. Oncomine TCR Beta libraries made from cultured CD4+ T cells were pooled using unique dual indexes and sequenced on an Illumina iSeq 100. As for the original processing: Non-productive sequences were filtered out, and CDR3s that did not start with C, did not end with F or W, or were shorter than 7 amino acids were discarded. The MANAFEST web application identified antigen-specific clonotypes by comparing peptide-stimulated wells against reference wells and other culture wells. To be called positive, a clone needed an FDR below 0.05, an odds ratio above 5, and a productive frequency above 0.1% in at least two of three replicate wells. A clonotype counted as cross-reactive if it showed significant expansion both in the SARS-CoV-2 spike wells and in at least one common cold coronavirus spike condition. Levenshtein distances (stringdist) and unrooted phylogenetic trees (ape) in R version 3.6.1 were used to assess CDR3 homology. The public reads were reprocessed in TCRdb via fastp at Q25 and MiXCR, keeping in-frame beta chains. Each CDR3 protein appears once, grouped with its most common genes and DNA. V and J calls and clone size were set by TCRdb, not the authors. The sample table records around 21,000 distinct CDR3 sequences; roughly 45% of these occur just once. The ten biggest clones cover about 9.8% of the sample.

This clonotype was obtained from a human donor who had recovered from COVID-19. Rearrangement joined TRBV11-3 to TRBJ2-1; the D gene remains uncertain. The input for sequencing was CD4+ T cells from blood, cultured in vitro, taken about 7 months after SARS-CoV-2 vaccination. The bases are TGTGCCAGCAGCTTAGACTTCCATGAGCAGTTCTTC. The translation is CASSLDFHEQFF.